The T cell receptor (beta chain) described here comes from a study of Graves' ophthalmopathy and Graves' hyperthyroidism. This clonotype was observed many times. Antigen specificity is unknown. Study-wide points: Blood also carried most expanded thyroid clonotypes exceeding 0.001 frequency.

CDR3 regions of TCR beta were amplified from RNA transcripts. First-round RT-PCR relied on HTBI primers, and a second-round multiplex PCR came next. TCRdb fed the multiplex PCR reads into MiXCR, producing one record per CDR3 protein. The sample contains hundreds of thousands of distinct CDR3 sequences, more than 20% of which appear only once. Germline CDR1 is LNHNV and CDR2 is YYDKDF (reference sequence). V lost 3 bases, J lost 3 bases, and 6 bases lay in between. The CDR3 contains 12 residues. The J gene is TRBJ2-7, the V gene TRBV15; D is ambiguous. The receptor was isolated from a woman between 18 and 29 years old with stable Graves' hyperthyroidism. What was sequenced was peripheral blood. The CDR3, as DNA: TGTGCCACCAGCAGCTTCCACTACGAGCAGTACTTC. Encoded protein: CATSSFHYEQYF.